This TCR beta chain was identified in a study of cytomegalovirus exposure and HLA in healthy donors. To note about this clone: Antigen specificity is unknown.

Study results and limitations: For most subjects, TCR beta sequences were reported to predict HLA-A and HLA-B alleles with accuracy. As a later analysis revealed, most CMV-associated TCR beta chains appeared HLA-restricted.

Healthy bone marrow donors made up the donor group. The PCR had 60 Vbeta and 13 Jbeta primers. TCRdb's copy holds only in-frame clones and misses some; the assay was immunoSEQ multiplex PCR. The table includes about 89,000 clones, around 64% detected once. The sequence was collected from a man aged 30 to 39 in good health and CMV-seronegative. Sequenced material: PBMCs.

Written as DNA, the CDR3 is TGTGCCAGCAGCTTAGCCACAACCGGGGAGCTGTTTTTT. Protein: CASSLATTGELFF. This rearrangement joins TRBV7-2 to TRBJ2-2; D remains unclear. Germline values: CDR1 SGHTA, CDR2 FQGNSA. The CDR3 runs to 13 residues. V was shortened by 0 bases and J by 5 bases, with 4 bases between the two germline ends.